These 15 T cell receptor beta chains were all obtained from the same sample, sequenced in a study of T cells in Graves' hyperthyroidism and ophthalmopathy. RNA transcripts provided the source from which TCR beta CDR3 regions were amplified. Initially, a first-round RT-PCR of the TCR CDR3 employed the HTBI primer set. TCRdb ran MiXCR on the multiplex PCR reads and lists one entry per CDR3 protein. The sample records roughly 800,000 distinct CDR3 sequences, over 35% being singletons. Sequenced input: blood. These TCRs come from a man aged 18 to 30 with Graves' hyperthyroidism.

CDR3 sequence reads: CSALLSTNEKLFF. The CDR3 DNA reads TGCAGTGCTCTTCTCTCTACGAATGAAAAACTGTTTTTT. The rearrangement joins TRBV20-1 to TRBJ1-4; no clear D. Germline-derived CDR1 and CDR2 are DFQATT and SNEGSKA (reference sequence). V lost 5 bases to trimming and J lost 5 bases, with 12 bases between them. This CDR3 has 13 residues.

The chain combines TRBV10-3 with TRBJ1-5; no reliable D call. Germline values: CDR1 ENHRY, CDR2 SYGVKD. Trimming left V 3 bases short and J 0 bases short, with 6 bases between. The CDR3 has 14 residues. The CDR3 protein is CAISDRISNQPQHF. The DNA for the CDR3 is TGTGCCATCAGTGACCGGATTAGCAATCAGCCCCAGCATTTT.

Note on this clonotype: A read error is possible here, since a much larger clone lies one base away. This sequence joins TRBV7-6 and TRBJ1-1; 7 positions agree with TRBD1. The CDR3 is made up of 15 amino acids. Germline loops: CDR1 SGHVS, CDR2 FNYEAQ. The CDR3 loop reads CASRTVTGENTEASF. For the CDR3, the DNA is TGTGCCAGCAGGACTGTAACAGGGGAGAACACTGAAGCTTCCTTT.

The chain has TRBV7-2 and TRBJ2-5, with D unclear. The J call may be incorrect, as the DNA end agrees better with TRBJ2-1. CDR1 is SGHTA, CDR2 FQGNSA, per germline. CDR3 length equals 11 residues. The CDR3 protein is CASSLANEQFF. Written as DNA, the CDR3 is TGTGCCAGCAGCTTAGCCAATGAGCAGTTCTTC.

This chain links TRBV5-1 with TRBJ1-2; no definite D call. The V and J ends lost 6 bases and 5 bases respectively, with 14 bases between them. CDR3 length equals 13 residues. In germline, CDR1 is SGHRS, CDR2 YFSETQ. The chain's CDR3 is CASTKEGSYGYTF. The CDR3 nucleotides are TGCGCCAGCACTAAAGAAGGGTCTTATGGCTACACCTTC.

V and J are TRBV7-8 and TRBJ1-1; 7 bases agree with TRBD1. The CDR3 has 17 amino acids. The germline gives CDR1 SGHVS, CDR2 FQNEAQ. The J segment lost 10 bases and the V segment lost 5 bases, leaving 22 bases of the junction unmatched. The CDR3 bases are TGTGCCAGCAGCCAAGATCTTGGGTCTCTAAGGGGGCGCGGAGCTTTCTTT. Translated, it gives CASSQDLGSLRGRGAFF.

This clonotype is a singleton in its sample. The chain employs TRBV5-1 and TRBJ1-3, with a tentative D call TRBD1 (5 bases). V was cut by 2 bases and J by 2 bases, with 17 bases left in between. This CDR3 is 17 amino acids long. CDR1 is SGHRS, CDR2 YFSETQ, per germline. CDR3 residues: CASSLGTLEKTGNTIYF. CDR3 in DNA: TGCGCCAGCAGCTTAGGGACTCTCGAGAAGACTGGAAACACCATATATTTT.

The chain links TRBV9 to TRBJ1-4, with 7 bases matching TRBD1. This CDR3 is built from 16 residues. Germline CDR1 is SGDLS and CDR2 is YYNGEE. V shed 4 bases and J 4 bases; nucleotides not matched to a gene: 10. DNA of the CDR3: TGTGCCAGCAGCACCCAGGGCGGGACAGTTAATGAAAAACTGTTTTTT. As protein: CASSTQGGTVNEKLFF.

This clonotype was counted at least ten times. The V call is TRBV13, the J call TRBJ1-6; D is ambiguous. Trimming pared 1 base from V and 8 bases from J, leaving 9 bases between. Germline CDR1 reads PRHDT; CDR2 reads FYEKMQ (reference sequence). The CDR3 has 14 amino acids. The CDR3 region has the DNA TGTGCCAGCAGCTTAGCGGGGAGCGATTCACCCCTCCACTTT. Translation: CASSLAGSDSPLHF.

The gene calls are TRBV29-1 and TRBJ2-7, with 12 bases aligning to TRBD1. The CDR3 runs 14 residues. Germline loops: CDR1 SQVTM, CDR2 ANQGSEA. The V and J ends lost 5 bases and 5 bases, in that order; junction bases with no gene match: 7. The CDR3 loop reads CSVFEGQGAHEQYF. In nucleotides, the CDR3 is TGCAGCGTTTTCGAGGGACAGGGGGCCCACGAGCAGTACTTC.

This clonotype was counted many times. The chain uses TRBV2 and TRBJ1-5; a weak D match, TRBD1 (6 bases). This CDR3 has 14 residues. The germline V and J ends were trimmed by 4 bases and 6 bases, with 13 bases remaining between them. Germline CDR1 is SNHLY and CDR2 is FYNNEI. The CDR3 region has the DNA TGTGCCAGCAGTGGACAGGTCGGGGGTCAGCCCCAGCATTTT. Protein product: CASSGQVGGQPQHF. The full variable domain, with the rest looked up from reference TRBV2 and TRBJ1-5, is EPEVTQTPSHQVTQMGQEVILRCVPISNHLYFYWYRQILGQKVEFLVSFYNNEISEKSEIFDDQFSVERPDGSNFTLKIRSTKLEDSAMYFCASSGQVGGQPQHFGDGTRLSIL.

This clonotype has just a few counts. This rearrangement joins TRBV2 to TRBJ2-7; D gene unclear. Germline V lookup: CDR1 SNHLY, CDR2 FYNNEI. CDR3 size: 14 residues. Trimming removed 3 bases from V and 3 bases from J, with 12 bases in between. As DNA, the CDR3 is TGTGCCAGCAGTGATCTGGGATCGTACTACGAGCAGTACTTC. It translates to CASSDLGSYYEQYF. The full variable domain, completed using reference TRBV2 and TRBJ2-7, is EPEVTQTPSHQVTQMGQEVILRCVPISNHLYFYWYRQILGQKVEFLVSFYNNEISEKSEIFDDQFSVERPDGSNFTLKIRSTKLEDSAMYFCASSDLGSYYEQYFGPGTRLTVT.

This chain connects TRBV14 to TRBJ2-7; unclear D gene. Trimming left V 2 bases short and J 5 bases short, with 13 bases between. CDR3 length: 14 residues. The germline CDR1 and CDR2 sequences are SGHDN and FVKESK. CDR3 in DNA: TGTGCCAGCAGCCAACCCCTCTCAGGAGACGAGCAGTACTTC. It yields the protein CASSQPLSGDEQYF.

This clonotype was picked up many times. V and J are TRBV5-5 and TRBJ2-5, with D perhaps being TRBD1 or TRBD2 (5 bases each). Germline CDR1 SGHKS, CDR2 YYEKEE (reference sequence). Trimming pared 4 bases from V and 1 base from J, leaving 14 bases between. This CDR3 has 15 residues. The CDR3 reads CASSILLGVQETQYF. Written as DNA, the CDR3 is TGTGCCAGCAGCATCCTACTGGGGGTCCAAGAGACCCAGTACTTC. The full variable domain, with the rest looked up from reference TRBV5-5 and TRBJ2-5, is DAGVTQSPTHLIKTRGQQVTLRCSPISGHKSVSWYQQVLGQGPQFIFQYYEKEERGRGNFPDRFSARQFPNYSSELNVNALLLGDSALYLCASSILLGVQETQYFGPGTRLLVL.

This clonotype was recorded a few times. The rearrangement uses TRBV9 and TRBJ1-3; D remains ambiguous. CDR3 length: 14 residues. V lost 4 bases and J lost 1, with 9 bases in between. Looked up from germline, CDR1 is SGDLS and CDR2 is YYNGEE. CDR3 amino acids: CASSQVPSGNTIYF. For the CDR3, the DNA is TGTGCCAGCAGCCAAGTCCCGTCTGGAAACACCATATATTTT. Complete variable domain (other parts from reference TRBV9 and TRBJ1-3): DSGVTQTPKHLITATGQRVTLRCSPRSGDLSVYWYQQSLDQGLQFLIQYYNGEERAKGNILERFSAQQFPDLHSELNLSSLELGDSALYFCASSQVPSGNTIYFGEGSWLTVV.